This T cell receptor beta chain originates from a study of beta chain features in type 1 diabetes. Findings and limits, study-wide: A pattern of fewer insertions and more deletions at VDJ junctions was seen in type 1 diabetes patients.

This clone was recorded a few times. Its antigen remains unidentified. Germline V lookup: CDR1 SGHNT, CDR2 YYREEE (reference sequence). The CDR3 length is 12 residues. V was pared by 4 bases and J by 10 bases, with 12 bases between. Isolated RNA was reverse transcribed in full, so expressed TCRB transcripts were sequenced. The method was immunoSEQ multiplex PCR; TCRdb's version includes in-frame clones alone and lacks a portion of them. This sample has a few hundred thousand clones, with about 15% found just once. The TCR was taken from a woman between 18 and 29 years old in good health. Sequenced input: naive CD4+ T cells from blood. The J gene is TRBJ2-1, the V gene TRBV5-4; D uncertain. In nucleotides, the CDR3 is TGTGCCAGCAGCCCAACACAGTCCGAGCAGTTCTTC. Its translation: CASSPTQSEQFF.